This is a list of T cell receptor beta chains from one sample in a study of early T cells in non-severe SARS-CoV-2 infection. TCRdb reprocessed the 5' RACE reads via MiXCR and lists one record per CDR3 protein. The profile shows some 91,000 distinct CDR3 sequences, about 15% of them singletons. The sample taken for sequencing was whole blood. The receptors derive from an adult who was a healthcare worker with PCR-confirmed SARS-CoV-2 infection or an uninfected control (not recorded which). CDR3s include the opening cysteine and the closing phenylalanine or tryptophan.

j_gene: TRBJ2-7; v_gene: TRBV27; CDR3aa: CASRGPGVNYEQYF
j_gene: TRBJ2-1; v_gene: TRBV5-5; CDR3aa: CASSFGMGFGYNEQFF
j_gene: TRBJ2-1; v_gene: TRBV4-3; CDR3aa: CASSQDQNYNEQFF
j_gene: TRBJ2-7; v_gene: TRBV28; CDR3aa: CASTTGRGGYEQYF
j_gene: TRBJ1-6; v_gene: TRBV12-3/TRBV12-4; CDR3aa: CASSYVGSYNSPLHF
j_gene: TRBJ2-1; v_gene: TRBV11-2; CDR3aa: CASSVLAGLYNEQFF
j_gene: TRBJ2-7; v_gene: TRBV5-6; CDR3aa: CASSLGAGVYEQYF
j_gene: TRBJ1-1; v_gene: TRBV6-1; CDR3aa: CASGRGMGNTEAFF
j_gene: TRBJ2-5; v_gene: TRBV11-2; CDR3aa: CASSLGQYQETQYF
j_gene: TRBJ2-7; v_gene: TRBV6-2/TRBV6-3; CDR3aa: CASSYAGTSPSEQYF
j_gene: TRBJ2-7; v_gene: TRBV15; CDR3aa: CATSRDAHYEQYF
j_gene: TRBJ2-2; v_gene: TRBV3-1; CDR3aa: CASSRQGTGELFF
j_gene: TRBJ1-4; v_gene: TRBV2; CDR3aa: CASSAVPTEKLFF
j_gene: TRBJ2-3; v_gene: TRBV10-3; CDR3aa: CASLDRSTDTQYF
j_gene: TRBJ2-7; v_gene: TRBV20-1; CDR3aa: CSANKGGLGAYEQYF
j_gene: TRBJ2-1; v_gene: TRBV2; CDR3aa: CASSERGTPEQFF
j_gene: TRBJ2-1; v_gene: TRBV6-2/TRBV6-3; CDR3aa: CASSYSERNEQFF
j_gene: TRBJ2-5; v_gene: TRBV6-2/TRBV6-3; CDR3aa: CASSYRRGRQETQYF
j_gene: TRBJ2-7; v_gene: TRBV14; CDR3aa: CASRPTGTGVYEQYF
j_gene: TRBJ1-3; v_gene: TRBV28; CDR3aa: CASSFTRGGSGNTIYF
j_gene: TRBJ1-3; v_gene: TRBV28; CDR3aa: CASSSPGSSGNTIYF
j_gene: TRBJ1-6; v_gene: TRBV7-2; CDR3aa: CASSLVAQENPLHF
j_gene: TRBJ2-1; v_gene: TRBV9; CDR3aa: CASSALGLAVYNEQFF
j_gene: TRBJ2-3; v_gene: TRBV21-1; CDR3aa: CASRPINFHPSTDTQYF
j_gene: TRBJ2-7; v_gene: TRBV5-8; CDR3aa: CASSLVKSLYEQYF
j_gene: TRBJ2-3; v_gene: TRBV18; CDR3aa: CASSPNIYTDTQYF
j_gene: TRBJ1-4; v_gene: TRBV5-1; CDR3aa: CASSEEATNEKLFF
j_gene: TRBJ2-3; v_gene: TRBV11-2; CDR3aa: CASSLELPDTQYF
j_gene: TRBJ2-1; v_gene: TRBV15; CDR3aa: CATSREWGGEQFF
j_gene: TRBJ2-1; v_gene: TRBV12-3/TRBV12-4; CDR3aa: CASSFPSLWLFF
j_gene: TRBJ1-1; v_gene: TRBV4-1; CDR3aa: CASSQMSQGIRGARNTEAFF
j_gene: TRBJ2-7; v_gene: TRBV5-1; CDR3aa: CASSLGASGSDEQYF
j_gene: TRBJ1-1; v_gene: TRBV6-5; CDR3aa: CASSDQTGGVTEAFF
j_gene: TRBJ1-3; v_gene: TRBV7-9; CDR3aa: CASSQVTGNTIYF
j_gene: TRBJ2-5; v_gene: TRBV7-6; CDR3aa: CASSLGYTRQTQYF
j_gene: TRBJ2-2; v_gene: TRBV18; CDR3aa: CAASGPTGELFF
j_gene: TRBJ2-3; v_gene: TRBV20-1; CDR3aa: CSAQAGPTDTQYF
j_gene: TRBJ1-4; v_gene: TRBV7-3; CDR3aa: CASSSRESNEKLFF
j_gene: TRBJ2-3; v_gene: TRBV15; CDR3aa: CATSQRSRTDTQYF
j_gene: TRBJ2-2; v_gene: TRBV5-5; CDR3aa: CASSLFRRDANTGELFF
j_gene: TRBJ2-1; v_gene: TRBV11-2; CDR3aa: CASRAGAQFF
j_gene: TRBJ1-3; v_gene: TRBV12-3/TRBV12-4; CDR3aa: CASSTGGWGNTIYF
j_gene: TRBJ2-7; v_gene: TRBV27; CDR3aa: CASSLSPVGAYEQYF
j_gene: TRBJ1-2; v_gene: TRBV12-3/TRBV12-4; CDR3aa: CASSLGAANYGYTF
j_gene: TRBJ2-3; v_gene: TRBV20-1; CDR3aa: CSGTGPETVTQYF
j_gene: TRBJ1-5; v_gene: TRBV12-3/TRBV12-4; CDR3aa: CASSPLGRNQPQHF
j_gene: TRBJ1-1; v_gene: TRBV29-1; CDR3aa: CSVTTNTEAFF